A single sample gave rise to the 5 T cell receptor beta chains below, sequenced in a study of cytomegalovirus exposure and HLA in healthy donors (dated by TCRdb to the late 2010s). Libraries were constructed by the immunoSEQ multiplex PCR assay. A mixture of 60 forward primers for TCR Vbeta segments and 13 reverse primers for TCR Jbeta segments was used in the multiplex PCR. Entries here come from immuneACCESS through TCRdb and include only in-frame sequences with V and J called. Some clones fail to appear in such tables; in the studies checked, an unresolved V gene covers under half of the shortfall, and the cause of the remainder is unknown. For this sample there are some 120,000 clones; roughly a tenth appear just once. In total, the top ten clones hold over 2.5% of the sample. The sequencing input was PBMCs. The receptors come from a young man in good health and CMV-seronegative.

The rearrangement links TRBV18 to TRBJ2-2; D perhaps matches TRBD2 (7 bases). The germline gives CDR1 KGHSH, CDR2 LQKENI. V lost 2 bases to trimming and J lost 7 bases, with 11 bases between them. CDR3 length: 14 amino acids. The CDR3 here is CASSPGGGGGELFF. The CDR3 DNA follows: TGTGCCAGCTCACCAGGCGGGGGCGGCGGGGAGCTGTTTTTT. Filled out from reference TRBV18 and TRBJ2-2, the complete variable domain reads NAGVMQNPRHLVRRRGQEARLRCSPMKGHSHVYWYRQLPEEGLKFMVYLQKENIIDESGMPKERFSAEFPKEGPSILRIQQVVRGDSAAYFCASSPGGGGGELFFGEGSRLTVL.

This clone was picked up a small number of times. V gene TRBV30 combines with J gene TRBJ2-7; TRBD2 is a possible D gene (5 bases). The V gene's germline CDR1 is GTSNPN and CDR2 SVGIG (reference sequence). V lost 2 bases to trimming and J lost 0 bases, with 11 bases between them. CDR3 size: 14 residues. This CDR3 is CAWSLEGSSYEQYF. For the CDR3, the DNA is TGTGCCTGGAGTCTAGAGGGTAGCTCCTACGAGCAGTACTTC. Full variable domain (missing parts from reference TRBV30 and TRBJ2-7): SQTIHQWPATLVQPVGSPLSLECTVEGTSNPNLYWYRQAAGRGLQLLFYSVGIGQISSEVPQNLSASRPQDRQFILSSKKLLLSDSGFYLCAWSLEGSSYEQYFGPGTRLTVT.

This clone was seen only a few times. The CDR3 DNA is TGTGCCAGCAGCTTAGACGGGGGGGCCACAGATACGCAGTATTTT. Its protein is CASSLDGGATDTQYF. The V gene is TRBV7-2, the J gene TRBJ2-3; 8 nucleotides agree with TRBD2. The CDR3 covers 15 residues. Germline trimming cut 1 base from V and 2 bases from J; bases unmatched to any gene: 2. The germline V gene encodes CDR1 SGHTA and CDR2 FQGNSA.

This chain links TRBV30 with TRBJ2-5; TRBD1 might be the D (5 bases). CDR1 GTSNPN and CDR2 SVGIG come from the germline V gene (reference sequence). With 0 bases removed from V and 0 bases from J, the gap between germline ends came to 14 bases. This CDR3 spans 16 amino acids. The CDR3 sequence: CAWSVLGRVNQETQYF. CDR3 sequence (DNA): TGTGCCTGGAGTGTACTTGGCAGGGTTAACCAAGAGACCCAGTACTTC.

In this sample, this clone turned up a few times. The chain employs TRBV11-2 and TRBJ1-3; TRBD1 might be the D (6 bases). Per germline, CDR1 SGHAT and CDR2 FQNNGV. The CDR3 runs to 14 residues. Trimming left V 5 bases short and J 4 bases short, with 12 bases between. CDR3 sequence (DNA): TGTGCCAGCAGCGATAGACAGGAAGGAAACACCATATATTTT. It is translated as CASSDRQEGNTIYF.